These T cell receptor beta chains were read from a single sample in a study of shared clonotypes between healthy human individuals. Sequencing used immunoSEQ multiplex PCR; TCRdb keeps in-frame clones, though not all of them. The sample lists 2 million to 2.5 million clones; 80% to 95% were seen once. What was sequenced was naive CD4+ T cells from PBMCs. The receptors shown here come from a young man in good health. Some clones in this sample may be carry-over from other donors' samples. CDR3s include the opening cysteine and the closing phenylalanine or tryptophan. The D gene is left open where the match is weak. Size is stated for part of the rows, as once, few or many counts, or as a class when the clone is expanded.

v_gene,abundance,j_gene,d_gene,CDR3nt,CDR3aa
TRBV2,once,TRBJ2-1,.,TGTGCCAGCAGTCCCCCTTCAACTAGCGAGCAGTTCTTC,CASSPPSTSEQFF
TRBV6-5,.,TRBJ1-1,.,TGTGCCAGCAGCAGACTTAACACTGAAGCTTTCTTT,CASSRLNTEAFF
TRBV19,.,TRBJ1-2,.,TGTGCCAGTAGTCTGGAGGGGGTTTTGCGTGGCTACACCTTC,CASSLEGVLRGYTF
TRBV5-1,.,TRBJ2-5,TRBD2,TGCGCCAGCAGCTTCACCGTAGCGGGAGGGATCGGAGAGACCCAGTACTTC,CASSFTVAGGIGETQYF
TRBV7-9,.,TRBJ2-2,TRBD1,TGTGCCAGCAGCCCACCCGGGACAGGGCGGACCGGGGAGCTGTTTTTT,CASSPPGTGRTGELFF
TRBV5-1,.,TRBJ2-3,.,TGCGCCAGCAGCCTGGGACCTACCCCAGATACGCAGTATTTT,CASSLGPTPDTQYF
TRBV28,.,TRBJ1-3,.,TGTGCCAGCAGTCCTCCTGGGTTCGGTCCTGGAAACACCATATATTTT,CASSPPGFGPGNTIYF
TRBV10-3,.,TRBJ2-3,TRBD2,TGTGCCATCAGTGAGTCAAGGGGAGCGGGAGTCCCCGATACGCAGTATTTT,CAISESRGAGVPDTQYF
TRBV7-8,few,TRBJ2-1,.,TGTGCCAGCAGCCAGCACAGGGTCCACAATGAGCAGTTCTTC,CASSQHRVHNEQFF
TRBV4-1,.,TRBJ2-2,.,TGCGCCAGCAGTCGTGACAGTCCCAACACCGGGGAGCTGTTTTTT,CASSRDSPNTGELFF
TRBV6-1,once,TRBJ1-2,TRBD1,TGTGCCAGCAGTGACTACGACAGGGGCCATGGCTACACCTTC,CASSDYDRGHGYTF
TRBV10-3,.,TRBJ1-2,TRBD1,TGTGCCACGGGAAACAGGGGGAGTTATGGCTACACCTTC,CATGNRGSYGYTF
TRBV10-3,.,TRBJ2-1,.,TGTGCCATCAGTGAACGGGCGCTAACAGACAATGAGCAGTTCTTC,CAISERALTDNEQFF
TRBV7-6,.,TRBJ2-3,.,TGTGCCAGCTCTAGGGGTCTCCGCGGGAATACGCAGTATTTT,CASSRGLRGNTQYF
TRBV28,.,TRBJ2-1,TRBD2,TGTGCCAGCGCCTCGAGGCGGGGGTACTACAATGAGCAGTTCTTC,CASASRRGYYNEQFF
TRBV5-1,.,TRBJ1-1,TRBD1,TGCGCCAGCAGCACCGGACAGGGAGGCACTGAAGCTTTCTTT,CASSTGQGGTEAFF
TRBV2,.,TRBJ2-7,.,TGTGCCAGCAGGTCTGACCCATGGGAGCAGTACTTC,CASRSDPWEQYF
TRBV27,.,TRBJ2-3,TRBD2,TGTGCCAGCTCGGGACTAGCGGGACGAGATACGCAGTATTTT,CASSGLAGRDTQYF
TRBV19,.,TRBJ1-1,.,TGTGCCAGTGCCGCATATGACGGCTACACTGAAGCTTTCTTT,CASAAYDGYTEAFF
TRBV5-1,.,TRBJ2-2,.,TGCGCCAGCAGCTTTGCGGCGTCCCTTAGGACCGGGGAGCTGTTTTTT,CASSFAASLRTGELFF
TRBV14,.,TRBJ2-7,TRBD1,TGTGCCAGCAGAGGACAGGGGGTAGGGGAGCAGTACTTC,CASRGQGVGEQYF
TRBV5-1,.,TRBJ2-3,.,TGCGCCAGCAGCTTGGCCGGGGGCGCGGGTACGCAGTATTTT,CASSLAGGAGTQYF
TRBV7-8,.,TRBJ2-2,.,TGTGCCAGCAGCTTACTGAGCGGAGGGAACACCGGGGAGCTGTTTTTT,CASSLLSGGNTGELFF
TRBV27,.,TRBJ1-1,.,TGTGCCAGCAGTTTCCGGGGGAGTACTGAAGCTTTCTTT,CASSFRGSTEAFF
TRBV7-6,.,TRBJ2-1,.,TGTGCCAGCAGCCTGATACGGGGCAATGAGCAGTTCTTC,CASSLIRGNEQFF
TRBV7-9,.,TRBJ2-7,.,TGTGCCAGCAGCTTAGTCGGAGAGCAGTACTTC,CASSLVGEQYF
TRBV9,.,TRBJ1-5,.,TGTGCCAGCAGCGTAGCTGCGGGTCAGCCCCAGCATTTT,CASSVAAGQPQHF
TRBV11-2,.,TRBJ2-5,TRBD2,TGTGCCAGCAGCTTAGGTAGCGGGAGGGCCGGAGAGCAGTACTTC,CASSLGSGRAGEQYF
TRBV14,.,TRBJ1-2,TRBD1,TGTGCCAGCAGCCAACCAGGGACAGGGGACTATGGCTACACCTTC,CASSQPGTGDYGYTF